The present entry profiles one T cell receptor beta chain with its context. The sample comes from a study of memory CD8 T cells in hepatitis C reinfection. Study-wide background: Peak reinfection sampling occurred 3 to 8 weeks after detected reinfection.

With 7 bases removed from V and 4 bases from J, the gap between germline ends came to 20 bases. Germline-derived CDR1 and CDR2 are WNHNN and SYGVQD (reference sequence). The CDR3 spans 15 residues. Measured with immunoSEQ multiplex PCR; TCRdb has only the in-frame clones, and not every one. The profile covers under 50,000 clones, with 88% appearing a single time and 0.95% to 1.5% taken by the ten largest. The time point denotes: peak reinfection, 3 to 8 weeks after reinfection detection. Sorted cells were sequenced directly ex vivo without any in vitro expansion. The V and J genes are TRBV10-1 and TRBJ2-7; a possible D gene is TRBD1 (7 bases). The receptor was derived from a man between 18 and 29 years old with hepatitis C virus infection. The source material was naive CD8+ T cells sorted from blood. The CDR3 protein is CASIGGTVNYYEQYV. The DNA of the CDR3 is TGCGCCAGCATAGGCGGGACAGTTAATTATTACGAGCAGTACGTC.